The TCR beta chain described here comes from a study of T cell repertoires in cytomegalovirus infection. Overall study context: Public TCR beta signatures indicated both CMV infection and matching HLA type. Study results and caveats: Carriers of CMV and the relevant HLA type were discriminated by public TCR beta frequency. There were HLA-C-restricted CMV-specific TCR beta clonotypes dominating the ex vivo response.

As concerns this clonotype: The antigen is not known.

CDR3 length: 15 amino acids. The germline gives CDR1 DFQATT, CDR2 SNEGSKA (reference sequence). The junction had 5 bases not matched to a gene; V was cut back by 3 bases and J by 0 bases. TCRdb ran MiXCR on the reads and lists one entry per CDR3 protein. Here the sample spans 300,000 or so distinct CDR3 sequences, about 9.2% being singletons. Sequenced input: PBMCs. This TCR was sampled from a human donor in good health (CMV status not recorded). Some clones in this sample may be carry-over from other donors' samples. The V and J genes are TRBV20-1 and TRBJ1-1; 9 nucleotides match TRBD1. The CDR3 sequence is CSARIGQGMNTEAFF. DNA of the CDR3: TGCAGTGCTAGGATAGGACAGGGGATGAACACTGAAGCTTTCTTT.